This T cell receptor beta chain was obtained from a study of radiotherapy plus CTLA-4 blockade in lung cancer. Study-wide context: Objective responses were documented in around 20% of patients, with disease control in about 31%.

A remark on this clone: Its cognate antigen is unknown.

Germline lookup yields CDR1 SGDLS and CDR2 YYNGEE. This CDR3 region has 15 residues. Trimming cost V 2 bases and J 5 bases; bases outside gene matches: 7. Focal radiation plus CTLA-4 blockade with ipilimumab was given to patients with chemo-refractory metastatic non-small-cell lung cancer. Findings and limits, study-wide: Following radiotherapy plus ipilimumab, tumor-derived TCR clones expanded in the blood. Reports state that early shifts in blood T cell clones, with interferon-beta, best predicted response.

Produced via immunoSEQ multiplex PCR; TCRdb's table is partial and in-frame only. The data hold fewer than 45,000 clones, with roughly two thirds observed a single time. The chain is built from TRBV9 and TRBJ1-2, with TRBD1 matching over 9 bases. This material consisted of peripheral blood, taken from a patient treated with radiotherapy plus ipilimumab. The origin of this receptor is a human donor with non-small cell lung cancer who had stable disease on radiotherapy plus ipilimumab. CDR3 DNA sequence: TGTGCCAGCAGCGTTACAGGGGGCCCCCTTTATGGCTACACCTTC. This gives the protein CASSVTGGPLYGYTF. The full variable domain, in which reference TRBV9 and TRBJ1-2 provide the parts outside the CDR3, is DSGVTQTPKHLITATGQRVTLRCSPRSGDLSVYWYQQSLDQGLQFLIQYYNGEERAKGNILERFSAQQFPDLHSELNLSSLELGDSALYFCASSVTGGPLYGYTFGSGTRLTVV.